Presented here are 21 T cell receptor beta chains from one specimen sequenced in a study of blood T cell repertoires in COVID-19. Assay used: immunoSEQ multiplex PCR; TCRdb lists only in-frame clones, some missing. Here the sample spans some 160,000 clones, about four fifths being singletons. The specimen was peripheral blood. The receptors derive from a woman older than 75 with acute or convalescent COVID-19.

To note about this clone: Different DNA sequences within this sample yield the same CDR3. The chain has TRBV5-1 and TRBJ1-2; the match to TRBD1 covers 7 bases. Per the germline V gene, CDR1 is SGHRS and CDR2 is YFSETQ. The CDR3 contains 14 residues. The ends lost 0 bases at V and 7 bases at J; junction bases unmatched: 6. CDR3 sequence (DNA): TGCGCCAGCAGCTTGGACAGGGGTCTCGGTGGCTACACCTTC. This gives the protein CASSLDRGLGGYTF.

The gene calls are TRBV11-2 and TRBJ2-7; 8 bases line up with TRBD2. Trimming took 5 bases from V and 5 from J; bases not matched to a gene: 5. Germline V gene lookup returns CDR1 SGHAT and CDR2 FQNNGV. This CDR3 spans 13 amino acids. The CDR3 bases are TGTGCCAGCAGCGCGGCGGGGGGTGACGAGCAGTACTTC. Its protein is CASSAAGGDEQYF.

The chain employs TRBV18 and TRBJ2-7; 7 bases are a match to TRBD1. Trimming removed 4 bases from V and 6 bases from J; junction bases left unmatched: 6. From germline, CDR1 is KGHSH and CDR2 LQKENI. There are 13 residues in the CDR3. This CDR3 reads CASSLTGAGEQYF. CDR3 coding DNA: TGTGCCAGCTCACTTACAGGGGCCGGCGAGCAGTACTTC.

This clone was counted only a few times. V is TRBV13 and J is TRBJ2-1; the match to TRBD2 covers 10 bases. V trimming: 3 bases; J trimming: 8 bases; junction bases outside the gene matches: 10. CDR3 length equals 16 residues. Germline CDR1 and CDR2: PRHDT and FYEKMQ (reference sequence). The CDR3 spells CASSLERTSGSYEQFF. The CDR3 region has the DNA TGTGCCAGCAGCTTGGAAAGGACTAGCGGTTCCTATGAGCAGTTCTTC.

J is TRBJ2-7 and V is TRBV4-2; the D gene is possibly TRBD2 (5 bases). The CDR3 runs 15 residues. V gave up 4 bases and J gave up 2 bases, with 15 bases separating them. Per the germline V gene, CDR1 is LGHNA and CDR2 is YNFKEQ. CDR3 region: CASSPGGALTYEQYF. The CDR3 region has the DNA TGTGCCAGCAGCCCTGGAGGCGCCTTAACCTACGAGCAGTACTTC.

The sample holds a few counts of this clone. J is TRBJ1-2 and V is TRBV4-1, with D unresolved. This CDR3 contains 11 residues. V lost 4 bases, J lost 9 bases, and 9 bases lay in between. Germline assignment: CDR1 MGHRA and CDR2 YSYEKL. CDR3 coding DNA: TGCGCCAGCAGCCTGCCCGGGAGCTACACCTTC. Translation gives CASSLPGSYTF.

The chain uses TRBV12-5 and TRBJ1-3; D ambiguous. The germline V and J ends were trimmed by 2 bases and 4 bases, with 9 bases remaining between them. Germline CDR1 is LGHNT and CDR2 is FRNRAP. The CDR3 sequence is 14 residues long. Here the CDR3 reads CASGLTPRGNTIYF. As DNA, the CDR3 is TGTGCTAGTGGTTTGACCCCGAGGGGAAACACCATATATTTT.

V is TRBV7-9 and J is TRBJ1-4; 9 positions agree with TRBD1. The CDR3 sequence is 15 residues long. The germline gives CDR1 SEHNR, CDR2 FQNEAQ (reference sequence). Trimming took 4 bases from V and 4 from J; bases not matched to a gene: 4. CDR3 sequence reads: CASSSPGQGNEKLFF. In nucleotides, the CDR3 is TGTGCCAGCAGCTCCCCGGGACAGGGTAATGAAAAACTGTTTTTT.

As regards this clone: This CDR3 is also generated by other DNA sequences in the sample. The V and J genes are TRBV5-1 and TRBJ2-7; unclear D gene. The CDR3 totals 13 residues. CDR1 is SGHRS, CDR2 YFSETQ, per germline. V was clipped by 0 bases and J by 3 bases, with 7 bases between them. The CDR3 DNA sequence: TGCGCCAGCAGCTTGGACAGAAACTACGAGCAGTACTTC. This encodes CASSLDRNYEQYF.

The chain recombines TRBV4-1 with TRBJ2-3, with 9 bases lining up with TRBD2. V lost 6 bases, J lost 0 bases, and 16 bases stayed unmatched. Germline V gene sequence: CDR1 MGHRA, CDR2 YSYEKL. The CDR3 loop spans 19 amino acids. CDR3 nucleotide sequence: TGCGCCAGCAGAACCCACCCCAGCGGGGGGTCTTCGAGCACAGATACGCAGTATTTT. It translates to CASRTHPSGGSSSTDTQYF.

As DNA, the CDR3 is TGCGCCAGCTCCGCCGAGGGATACACTGAAGCTTTCTTT. This gives the protein CASSAEGYTEAFF. The J gene is TRBJ1-1, the V gene TRBV10-1; D unresolved. V was clipped by 8 bases and J by 3 bases, with 13 bases between them. The CDR3 spans 13 residues. The germline V gene encodes CDR1 WNHNN and CDR2 SYGVQD (reference sequence).

This clone was observed a single time. The same CDR3 also results from other DNA sequences found in this sample. V and J are TRBV5-1 and TRBJ1-5, with D perhaps matching TRBD1 (6 bases). The CDR3 extends over 14 amino acids. Germline assignment: CDR1 SGHRS and CDR2 YFSETQ. Trimming pared 4 bases from V and 0 bases from J, leaving 8 bases between. The CDR3 here is CASSPDSSNQPQHF. CDR3 nucleotides: TGCGCCAGCAGCCCGGACAGTAGCAATCAGCCCCAGCATTTT.

The J gene is TRBJ2-6, the V gene TRBV3-1 (or the pseudogene TRBV3-2), with D tentatively TRBD2 (6 bases). The ends were cut back, 4 bases at V and 4 bases at J, with 17 bases in the middle. The CDR3 is 17 amino acids. Germline lookup yields CDR1 LGHDT and CDR2 YNNKEL (reference sequence). The CDR3 bases are TGTGCCAGCAGCCTCCGGACTATCCCCGCCGGGGCCAACGTCCTGACTTTC. Translation: CASSLRTIPAGANVLTF.

The V gene is TRBV4-1, the J gene TRBJ1-1; D uncertain. The V and J ends lost 3 bases and 9 bases respectively, with 14 bases between them. The germline CDR1 and CDR2 sequences are MGHRA and YSYEKL. The CDR3 has 13 residues. This CDR3 reads CASSHSVESKAFF. CDR3 nucleotide sequence: TGCGCCAGCAGCCACTCGGTGGAGAGTAAAGCTTTCTTT.

The V and J genes are TRBV7-9 and TRBJ2-7; maybe TRBD2 (6 bases). This CDR3 spans 16 amino acids. The germline gives CDR1 SEHNR, CDR2 FQNEAQ (reference sequence). The germline V and J ends were trimmed by 1 base and 3 bases, with 16 bases remaining between them. This CDR3 is CASSLGVGEVVYEQYF. As DNA, the CDR3 is TGTGCCAGCAGCTTAGGGGTTGGGGAGGTGGTCTACGAGCAGTACTTC.

The chain has TRBV15 and TRBJ1-2; tentatively, D is TRBD1 (6 bases). The CDR3 spans 14 residues. Trimming stripped 1 base from V and 7 bases from J, with 13 bases between. Germline lookup yields CDR1 LNHNV and CDR2 YYDKDF (reference sequence). In DNA form, the CDR3 reads TGTGCCACCAGCAGAGGAACAGGGAAGGGTGGCTACACCTTC. This gives the protein CATSRGTGKGGYTF.

This clone occurred a few times. The rearrangement joins TRBV27 to TRBJ1-2; a possible D gene is TRBD1 (5 bases). There are 14 residues in the CDR3. V was cut by 5 bases and J by 4 bases, with 14 bases left in between. In germline, CDR1 is MNHEY, CDR2 SMNVEV (reference sequence). In nucleotides, the CDR3 is TGTGCCAGCAGTCCCCGACAGACCTTCTATGGCTACACCTTC. Protein: CASSPRQTFYGYTF.

This clone was counted a few times. This rearrangement joins TRBV12-3 or TRBV12-4 to TRBJ1-3; 7 bases align to TRBD1. This CDR3 is 12 amino acids long. J lost 5 bases, V lost 7 bases, and 2 bases had no gene match. The CDR3 loop is CASIRGRNTIYF. For the CDR3, the DNA is TGTGCCAGCATAAGGGGGCGAAACACCATATATTTT.

The chain combines TRBV14 with TRBJ2-1, with 9 nucleotides matching TRBD2. CDR1 SGHDN and CDR2 FVKESK come from the germline V gene. V dropped 4 bases and J dropped 2; count of bases not matched to a gene: 6. The CDR3 has 16 amino acids. The CDR3 protein is CASSRVAGAPYNEQFF. The CDR3, as DNA: TGTGCCAGCAGCCGAGTAGCGGGAGCCCCCTACAATGAGCAGTTCTTC.

The chain combines TRBV28 with TRBJ2-1, with TRBD2 matching 9 bases. CDR1 and CDR2 from the germline V gene are MDHEN and SYDVKM. V shed 3 bases, J shed 7 bases, and the junction held 13 bases outside the gene matches. The CDR3 is made up of 17 amino acids. The CDR3 is CASSFLFASGNGNEQFF. CDR3 in DNA: TGTGCCAGCAGTTTCCTCTTTGCTAGCGGGAATGGGAATGAGCAGTTCTTC.

This chain joins TRBV6-5 and TRBJ2-1; 13 nucleotides align to TRBD2. The V and J ends lost 6 bases and 7 bases, in that order; junction bases with no gene match: 0. This CDR3 has 13 residues. Germline CDR1 and CDR2: MNHEY and SVGAGI. The CDR3 DNA follows: TGTGCCAGCAGACTAGCGGGGGGGAATGAGCAGTTCTTC. Residues: CASRLAGGNEQFF.